The 4 T cell receptor beta chains below all came from one sample that was sequenced in a study of cytomegalovirus exposure and HLA in healthy donors. 13 Jbeta primers and 60 Vbeta primers were used for the PCR. The repertoire was sequenced with immunoSEQ multiplex PCR; TCRdb's copy has only in-frame clones and lacks some. The sample gives approximately 89,000 clones, roughly three quarters of which show up once; more than 3.5% is in the top ten. Material: PBMCs. These receptors all stem from a man aged 25 to 45 in good health and CMV-seronegative.

The genes are TRBV11-2 and TRBJ2-1; a weak D match, TRBD2 (6 bases). The CDR3 extends over 15 amino acids. Trimming shortened V by 5 bases and J by 9 bases, and 20 bases separated the two germline ends. Germline CDR1 is SGHAT and CDR2 is FQNNGV. As DNA, the CDR3 is TGTGCCAGCAGCCTAGGAGGGATCGACCCGGCTGAGCAGTTCTTC. Its translation: CASSLGGIDPAEQFF. The full variable domain, rest sourced from reference TRBV11-2 and TRBJ2-1, is EAGVAQSPRYKIIEKRQSVAFWCNPISGHATLYWYQQILGQGPKLLIQFQNNGVVDDSQLPKDRFSAERLKGVDSTLKIQPAKLEDSAVYLCASSLGGIDPAEQFFGPGTRLTVL.

This clone was counted a few times. The V call is TRBV9, the J call TRBJ1-1, with D uncertain. This CDR3 is built from 12 residues. In germline, CDR1 is SGDLS, CDR2 YYNGEE. The V gene lost 6 bases and the J gene lost 4 bases, with 10 bases spanning the gap. The CDR3 protein is CASTQVGTEAFF. The CDR3 region has the DNA TGTGCCAGCACCCAGGTTGGCACTGAAGCTTTCTTT.

This chain joins TRBV6-6 and TRBJ1-2, with D maybe TRBD1 (5 bases). The length of the CDR3 is 14 residues. Germline V gene lookup returns CDR1 MNHNY and CDR2 SVGAGI (reference sequence). Trimming left V 0 bases short and J 8 bases short, with 13 bases between. The CDR3 bases are TGTGCCAGCAGTTACTCCTCAGGGTCGAACGGCTACACCTTC. This sequence encodes CASSYSSGSNGYTF.

This clone was found many times. The chain links TRBV10-2 to TRBJ1-1; D possibly corresponds to TRBD1 (5 bases). CDR3 length equals 13 residues. CDR1 WSHSY and CDR2 SAAADI come from the germline V gene. The ends were cut back, 3 bases at V and 5 bases at J, with 10 bases in the middle. In DNA, the CDR3 is TGCGCCAGCAGTGATCGGGGGTTGACTGAAGCTTTCTTT. Translation: CASSDRGLTEAFF.